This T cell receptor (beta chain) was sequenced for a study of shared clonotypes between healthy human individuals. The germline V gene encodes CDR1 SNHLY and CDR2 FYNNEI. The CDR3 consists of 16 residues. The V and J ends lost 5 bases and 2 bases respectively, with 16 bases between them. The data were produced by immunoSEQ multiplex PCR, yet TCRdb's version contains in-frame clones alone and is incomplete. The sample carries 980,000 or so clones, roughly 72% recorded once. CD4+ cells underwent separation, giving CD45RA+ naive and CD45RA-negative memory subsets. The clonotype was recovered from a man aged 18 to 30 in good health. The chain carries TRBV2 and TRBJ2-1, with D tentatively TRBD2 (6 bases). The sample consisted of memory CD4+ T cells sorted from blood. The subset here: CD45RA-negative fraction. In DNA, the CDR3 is TGTGCCAGCAGTTTTTCCGGTAGCGGTACCTACAATGAGCAGTTCTTC. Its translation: CASSFSGSGTYNEQFF.